The text below deals with one TCR beta chain. The final CDR3 position lacks the conserved phenylalanine or tryptophan, pointing to a likely read error. It was unsorted whole blood that yielded blood RNA, and germline DNA was also extracted. Approximately 3.7 milliliters of peripheral blood were collected before surgery. The germline CDR1 and CDR2 sequences are LGHNA and YSLEER. V lost 3 bases, J lost 4 bases, and 19 bases lay in between. The CDR3 extends over 17 amino acids. The researchers produced TCR beta cDNA from around 500 ng total RNA with a constant-region primer. Libraries for TCR beta were built through three nested multiplex PCR rounds, which together made up a slightly modified ARM-PCR procedure. In the first two PCR rounds, TRBV1-TRBV30 forward primers were paired with a C-beta reverse primer, and each round lasted around 10 cycles. TCRdb reanalysed the multiplex PCR reads using MiXCR and keeps one entry per CDR3 protein. This sample carries approximately 340,000 distinct CDR3 sequences, roughly 61% of them seen once, and the ten largest clones take 5% to 6.5%.

This specimen comes from a study of tumor-infiltrating lymphocytes in primary liver carcinoma. The wider study: T1-T3 N0M0 was the stage of the tumors, which were about 4.2 to 11 cm across. Sequenced samples came back with roughly 3.65 to 8 million productive TCRbeta reads, and the counts looked alike across tissue types.

The TCR was taken from a man aged 35 to 55 with primary liver carcinoma and hepatitis B virus infection. Sequencing was performed on peripheral blood. The rearrangement joins TRBV4-3 to TRBJ1-5; D is unresolved. The CDR3 loop is CASSHPIRDYSNQPQHY. In DNA, the CDR3 is TGCGCCAGCAGCCACCCAATTCGAGACTATAGTAATCAGCCCCAGCATTAT.